These 11 T cell receptor beta chains were sequenced from one sample in a study of blood T cell repertoires in COVID-19. Some clones are missing from TCRdb's copy, which holds only in-frame ones; the method was immunoSEQ multiplex PCR. The repertoire has roughly 200,000 clones, 87% of them found once; the top ten carry roughly 6.2%. The sample was peripheral blood. These receptors all stem from a man aged 55 to 70 who had recovered from COVID-19.

The genes are TRBV18 and TRBJ2-5; TRBD1 is a possible D gene (6 bases). Trimming took 4 bases from V and 3 from J, leaving 9 bases between them. The CDR3 spans 13 residues. Germline-derived CDR1 and CDR2 are KGHSH and LQKENI. The CDR3 reads CASSRNREETQYF. CDR3 DNA: TGTGCCAGCTCACGAAACAGGGAAGAGACCCAGTACTTC.

The chain is built from TRBV23-1 and TRBJ2-2; a possible D gene is TRBD2 (6 bases). TRBV23-1 is an ORF for which the function is uncertain. This CDR3 has 17 amino acids. V gave up 10 bases and J gave up 0 bases, with 21 bases separating them. The CDR3 sequence: CAKIGIGTRSNTGELFF. The CDR3 DNA reads as TGCGCCAAAATAGGTATCGGGACTCGGTCGAACACCGGGGAGCTGTTTTTT.

This chain joins TRBV10-2 and TRBJ2-3; D perhaps matches TRBD2 (5 bases). The V and J ends lost 11 bases and 3 bases respectively, with 15 bases between them. CDR3 length equals 13 residues. In germline, CDR1 is WSHSY, CDR2 SAAADI. For the CDR3, the DNA is TGCGCCGCCGAACTAGAAGGGACAGATACGCAGTATTTT. This gives the protein CAAELEGTDTQYF.

CDR3 bases: TGTGCCAGCAGCTCAACTTTAACCGGGGAGCTGTTTTTT. Translation: CASSSTLTGELFF. The J gene is TRBJ2-2, the V gene TRBV7-8; no definite D call. Trimming removed 4 bases from V and 5 bases from J, with 8 bases in between. The CDR3 is 13 residues long. Germline loops: CDR1 SGHVS, CDR2 FQNEAQ.

The chain recombines TRBV28 with TRBJ1-2; 8 nucleotides agree with TRBD1. This CDR3 has 14 amino acids. CDR1 and CDR2 (germline): MDHEN, SYDVKM. J gave up 6 bases and V 4 bases, and 7 bases lay outside the gene matches. The CDR3 reads CASSSHTGGNGYTF. CDR3 sequence (DNA): TGTGCCAGCAGTTCACACACAGGGGGGAATGGCTACACCTTC.

V usage is TRBV3-1 (or the pseudogene TRBV3-2) and J usage is TRBJ2-3; 14 bases fit TRBD2. In germline, CDR1 is LGHDT, CDR2 YNNKEL (reference sequence). The V and J ends lost 3 bases and 3 bases, in that order; junction bases with no gene match: 5. The CDR3 has 17 residues. DNA of the CDR3: TGTGCCAGCAGCCATCGACTAGCGGGGGGGTCGACAGATACGCAGTATTTT. It specifies CASSHRLAGGSTDTQYF.

The chain is built from TRBV6-1 and TRBJ2-3, with 8 positions matching TRBD2. V gave up 1 base and J gave up 3 bases; unmatched junction bases: 3. Germline V gives CDR1 MNHNS, CDR2 SASEGT. The CDR3 extends over 15 amino acids. DNA of the CDR3: TGTGCCAGCAGTGAAGTGGGCGGGGGGACAGATACGCAGTATTTT. Protein product: CASSEVGGGTDTQYF.

J is TRBJ2-5 and V is TRBV7-2; 12 nucleotides agree with TRBD2. CDR1 is SGHTA, CDR2 FQGNSA, per germline. This CDR3 spans 16 amino acids. V was clipped by 5 bases and J by 5 bases; unmatched bases: 9. CDR3 in DNA: TGTGCCAGCAGCAACACCCTAGCGGGGGGGTTGGAGACCCAGTACTTC. Translating it yields CASSNTLAGGLETQYF.

The chain links TRBV7-2 to TRBJ2-7, with D perhaps matching TRBD2 (6 bases). The CDR3 spans 14 residues. V lost 5 bases and J 3 bases, leaving 14 bases between the germline ends. Germline V gene sequence: CDR1 SGHTA, CDR2 FQGNSA. This chain's CDR3 is CASSRLAGNYEQYF. The CDR3 DNA reads TGTGCCAGCAGCCGGCTGGCGGGGAACTACGAGCAGTACTTC. The variable domain in full, completed from reference TRBV7-2 and TRBJ2-7, reads GAGVSQSPSNKVTEKGKDVELRCDPISGHTALYWYRQSLGQGLEFLIYFQGNSAPDKSGLPSDRFSAERTGGSVSTLTIQRTQQEDSAVYLCASSRLAGNYEQYFGPGTRLTVT.

The CDR3 protein is CASTTNAEETQYF. The CDR3 nucleotides are TGTGCCAGCACCACTAACGCGGAAGAGACCCAGTACTTC. The chain joins TRBV6-7 to TRBJ2-5; no clear D. TRBV6-7 is filed as an ORF, its function uncertain. V lost 7 bases and J 3 bases, leaving 12 bases between the germline ends. This CDR3 is built from 13 residues.

The V and J genes are TRBV30 and TRBJ2-3; 8 positions agree with TRBD2. The V gene's germline CDR1 is GTSNPN and CDR2 SVGIG (reference sequence). V was pared by 8 bases and J by 5 bases, with 21 bases of the junction left unmatched. The CDR3 sequence is 17 residues long. CDR3 coding DNA: TGTGCCCGGACCACATGGAGCGGGGGCGCGGGGGTAGATACGCAGTATTTT. The encoded protein is CARTTWSGGAGVDTQYF.